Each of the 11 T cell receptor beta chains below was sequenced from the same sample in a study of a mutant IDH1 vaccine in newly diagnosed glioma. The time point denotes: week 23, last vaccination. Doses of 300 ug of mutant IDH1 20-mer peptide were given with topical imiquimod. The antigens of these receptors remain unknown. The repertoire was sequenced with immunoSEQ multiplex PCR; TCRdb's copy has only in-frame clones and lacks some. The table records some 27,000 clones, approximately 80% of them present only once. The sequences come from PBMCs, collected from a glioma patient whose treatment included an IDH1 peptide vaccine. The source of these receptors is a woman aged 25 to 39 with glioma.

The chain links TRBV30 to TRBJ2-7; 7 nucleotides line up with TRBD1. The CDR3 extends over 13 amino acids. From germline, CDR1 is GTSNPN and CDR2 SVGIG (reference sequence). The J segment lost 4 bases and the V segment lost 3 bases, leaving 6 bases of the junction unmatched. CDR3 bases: TGTGCCTGGAGATACAGGGGATGGTACGAGCAGTACTTC. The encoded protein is CAWRYRGWYEQYF.

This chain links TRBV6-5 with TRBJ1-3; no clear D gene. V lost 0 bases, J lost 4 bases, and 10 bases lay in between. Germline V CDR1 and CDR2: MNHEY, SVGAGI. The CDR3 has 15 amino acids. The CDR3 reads CASSYSVGQGNTIYF. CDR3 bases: TGTGCCAGCAGTTACTCAGTAGGGCAAGGAAACACCATATATTTT.

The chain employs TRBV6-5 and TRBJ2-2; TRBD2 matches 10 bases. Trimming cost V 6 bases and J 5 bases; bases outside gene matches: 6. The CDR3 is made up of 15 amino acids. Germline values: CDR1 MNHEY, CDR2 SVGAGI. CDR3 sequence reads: CASSKAGGRTGELFF. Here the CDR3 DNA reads TGTGCCAGCAGCAAAGCGGGGGGGCGGACCGGGGAGCTGTTTTTT.

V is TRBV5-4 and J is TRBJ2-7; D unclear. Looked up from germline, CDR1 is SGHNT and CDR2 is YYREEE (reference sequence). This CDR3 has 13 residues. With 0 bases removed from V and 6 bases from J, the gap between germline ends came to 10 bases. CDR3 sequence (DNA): TGTGCCAGCAGCTTGGGAAAGGGCCTCGAGCAGTACTTC. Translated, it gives CASSLGKGLEQYF. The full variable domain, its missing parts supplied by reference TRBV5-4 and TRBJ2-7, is ETGVTQSPTHLIKTRGQQVTLRCSSQSGHNTVSWYQQALGQGPQFIFQYYREEENGRGNFPPRFSGLQFPNYSSELNVNALELDDSALYLCASSLGKGLEQYFGPGTRLTVT.

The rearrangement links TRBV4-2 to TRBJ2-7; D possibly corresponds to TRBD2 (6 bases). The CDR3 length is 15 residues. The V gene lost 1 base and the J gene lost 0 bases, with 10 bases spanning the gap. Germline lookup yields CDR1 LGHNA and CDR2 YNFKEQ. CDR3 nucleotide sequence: TGTGCCAGCAGCCAAGGAAGCGGGTCCTCCTACGAGCAGTACTTC. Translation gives CASSQGSGSSYEQYF.

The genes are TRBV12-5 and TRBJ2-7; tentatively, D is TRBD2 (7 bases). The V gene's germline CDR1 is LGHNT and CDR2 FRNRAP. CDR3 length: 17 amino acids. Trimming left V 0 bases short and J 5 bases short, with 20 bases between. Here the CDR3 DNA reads TGTGCTAGTGGTTTGGTAGGAGCGGCAGGGGAGGGTCACGAGCAGTACTTC. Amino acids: CASGLVGAAGEGHEQYF. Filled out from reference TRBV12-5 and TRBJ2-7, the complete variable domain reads DARVTQTPRHKVTEMGQEVTMRCQPILGHNTVFWYRQTMMQGLELLAYFRNRAPLDDSGMPKDRFSAEMPDATLATLKIQPSEPRDSAVYFCASGLVGAAGEGHEQYFGPGTRLTVT.

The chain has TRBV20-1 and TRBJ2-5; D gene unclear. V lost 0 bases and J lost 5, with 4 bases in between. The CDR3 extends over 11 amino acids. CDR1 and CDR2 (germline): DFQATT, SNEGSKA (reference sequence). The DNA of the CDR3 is TGCAGTGCTAGAGATTTGGAGACCCAGTACTTC. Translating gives CSARDLETQYF.

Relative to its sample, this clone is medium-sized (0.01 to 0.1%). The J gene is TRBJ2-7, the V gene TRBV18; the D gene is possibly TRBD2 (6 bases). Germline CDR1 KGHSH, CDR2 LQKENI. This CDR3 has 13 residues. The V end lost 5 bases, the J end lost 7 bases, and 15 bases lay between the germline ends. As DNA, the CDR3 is TGTGCCAGCTCATCTACCTCCGGGGGTGAGCAGTACTTC. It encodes CASSSTSGGEQYF.

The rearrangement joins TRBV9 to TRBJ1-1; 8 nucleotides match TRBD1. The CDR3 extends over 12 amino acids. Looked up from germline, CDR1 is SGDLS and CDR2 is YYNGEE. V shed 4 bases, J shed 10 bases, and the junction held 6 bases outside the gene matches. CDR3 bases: TGTGCCAGCAGCCATGAACAGGGGGGAGCTTTCTTT. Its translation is CASSHEQGGAFF.

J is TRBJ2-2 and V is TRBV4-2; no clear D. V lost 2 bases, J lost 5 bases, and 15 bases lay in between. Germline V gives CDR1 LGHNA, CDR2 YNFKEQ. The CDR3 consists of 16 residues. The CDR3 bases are TGTGCCAGCAGCCAAACTCTACTAAGCGTGACCGGGGAGCTGTTTTTT. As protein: CASSQTLLSVTGELFF.

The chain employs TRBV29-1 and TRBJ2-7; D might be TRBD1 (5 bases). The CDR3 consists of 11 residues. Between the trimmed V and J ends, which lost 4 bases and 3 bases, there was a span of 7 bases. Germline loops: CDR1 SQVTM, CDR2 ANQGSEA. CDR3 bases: TGCAGCGTTGTGACAGTCTACGAGCAGTACTTC. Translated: CSVVTVYEQYF.